The clone carrying this T cell receptor beta chain was counted many times. Its antigen is unidentified. MiXCR, run by TCRdb on the reads, gives a single entry per CDR3 protein. Here the sample spans around 710,000 distinct CDR3 sequences, 25% to 35% being singletons. Germline-derived CDR1 and CDR2 are LGHNA and YNFKEQ. The CDR3 sequence is 12 residues long. V lost 0 bases and J lost 5, with 5 bases in between. This entry belongs to a study of T cell repertoires in cytomegalovirus infection. Study background: Use of recently identified HLA-C-restricted and well-studied HLA-B-restricted CMV epitopes was part of the study. Public TCR beta signature analysis indicated the presence of both CMV infection and matching HLA type. Whole-study findings and limits: Dominating the ex vivo response were TCR beta clonotypes that were CMV-specific and HLA-C-restricted. People with CMV and the relevant HLA were identified by cumulative public TCR beta family frequency.

This TCR was recovered from a human donor in good health (CMV status not recorded). Some clones in this sample may be carry-over from other donors' samples. Here the sequenced sample was cultured CD8+ T cells from PBMCs, taken from culture after CMV antigen stimulation. V and J are TRBV4-2 and TRBJ2-7, with D maybe TRBD2 (5 bases). This CDR3 is CASSQDGDEQYF. The CDR3 bases are TGTGCCAGCAGCCAAGACGGGGACGAGCAGTACTTC.